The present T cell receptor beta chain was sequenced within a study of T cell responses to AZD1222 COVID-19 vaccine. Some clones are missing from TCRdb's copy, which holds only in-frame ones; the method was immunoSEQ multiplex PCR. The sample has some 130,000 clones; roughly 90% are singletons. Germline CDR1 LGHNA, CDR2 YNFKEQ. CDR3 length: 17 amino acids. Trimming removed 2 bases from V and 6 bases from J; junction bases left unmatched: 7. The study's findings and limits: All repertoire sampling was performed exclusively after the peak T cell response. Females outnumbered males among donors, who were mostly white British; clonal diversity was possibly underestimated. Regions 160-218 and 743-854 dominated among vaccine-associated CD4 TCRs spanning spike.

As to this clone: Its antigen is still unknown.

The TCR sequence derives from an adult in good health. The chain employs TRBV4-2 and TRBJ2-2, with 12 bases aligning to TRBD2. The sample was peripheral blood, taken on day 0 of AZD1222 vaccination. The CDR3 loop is CASSQLASGRAPGELFF. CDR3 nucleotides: TGTGCCAGCAGCCAACTTGCTAGCGGGAGGGCCCCCGGGGAGCTGTTTTTT.